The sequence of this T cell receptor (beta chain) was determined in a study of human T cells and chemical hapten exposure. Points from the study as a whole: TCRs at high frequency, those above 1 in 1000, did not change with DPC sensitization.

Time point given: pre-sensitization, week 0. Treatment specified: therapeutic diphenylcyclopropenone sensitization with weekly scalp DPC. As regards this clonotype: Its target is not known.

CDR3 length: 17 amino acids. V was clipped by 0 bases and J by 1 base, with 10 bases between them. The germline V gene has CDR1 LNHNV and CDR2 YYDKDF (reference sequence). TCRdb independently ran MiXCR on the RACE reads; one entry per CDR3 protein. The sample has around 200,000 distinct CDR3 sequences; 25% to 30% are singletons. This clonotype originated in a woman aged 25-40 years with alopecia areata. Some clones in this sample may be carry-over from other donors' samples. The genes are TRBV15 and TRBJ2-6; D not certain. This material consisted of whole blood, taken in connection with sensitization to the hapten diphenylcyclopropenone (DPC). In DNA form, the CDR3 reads TGTGCCACCAGCAGAGATCCGGGCATATCTGGGGCCAACGTCCTGACTTTC. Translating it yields CATSRDPGISGANVLTF.